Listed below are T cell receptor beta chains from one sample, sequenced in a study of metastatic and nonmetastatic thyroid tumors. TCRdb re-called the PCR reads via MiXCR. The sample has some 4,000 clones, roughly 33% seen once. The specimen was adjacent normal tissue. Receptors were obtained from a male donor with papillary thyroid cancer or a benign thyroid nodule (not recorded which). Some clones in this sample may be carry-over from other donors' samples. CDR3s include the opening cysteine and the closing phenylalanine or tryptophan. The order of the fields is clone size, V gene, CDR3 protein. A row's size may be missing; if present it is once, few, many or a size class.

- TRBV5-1 CASSLMDAYEQYF
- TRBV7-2 CASSLENGDEQYF
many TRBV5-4 CASRPGGLQETQYF
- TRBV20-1 CSAIVAGANVLTF
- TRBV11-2 CASSSILAGSYNEEFF
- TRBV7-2 CASSPPPRGYTF
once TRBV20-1 CSASPGSAYEQYF
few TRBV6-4 CASSPQGRGTGELFF
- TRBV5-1 CASSLAQSTGELFF
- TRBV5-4 CASSAGQGVTEAFF
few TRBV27 CASSSGSGPTPYEQYF